Listed below are T cell receptor beta chains from one sample, sequenced in a study of blood T cell repertoires in COVID-19. Produced via immunoSEQ multiplex PCR; TCRdb's table is partial and in-frame only. The repertoire holds under 350,000 clones, with around nine tenths as singletons. Sequenced: peripheral blood. The receptor source for this set is a man between 65 and 85 years old with acute or convalescent COVID-19. The CDR3 runs from the conserved cysteine through the conserved F or W. The order of the fields is clone size, D gene, V gene, J gene, CDR3 DNA, CDR3 protein. The D gene is left open where the match is weak. A row's size may be missing; if present it is once, few, many or a size class.

abundance: .; d_gene: .; v_gene: TRBV18; j_gene: TRBJ2-3; CDR3nt: TGTGCCAGCTCACCATCGGGGTCCAGGGGGAGGAGCACAGATACGCAGTATTTT; CDR3aa: CASSPSGSRGRSTDTQYF
abundance: .; d_gene: .; v_gene: TRBV24-1; j_gene: TRBJ2-1; CDR3nt: TGTGCCACCAGTGGGCTTGCAGGGAAGTCCTACAATGAGCAGTTCTTC; CDR3aa: CATSGLAGKSYNEQFF
abundance: once; d_gene: .; v_gene: TRBV27; j_gene: TRBJ2-7; CDR3nt: TGTGCCAGCAGTTTGGACAGCGTCTCCTACGAGCAGTACTTC; CDR3aa: CASSLDSVSYEQYF
abundance: .; d_gene: TRBD1; v_gene: TRBV5-5; j_gene: TRBJ2-5; CDR3nt: TGTGCCAGCAGCTCGCGGACAGGTCAAGAGACCCAGTACTTC; CDR3aa: CASSSRTGQETQYF
abundance: .; d_gene: TRBD1; v_gene: TRBV6-5; j_gene: TRBJ2-7; CDR3nt: TGTGCCAGCAGTTACAGGGACAGGGCTTGGGAGCAGTACTTC; CDR3aa: CASSYRDRAWEQYF
abundance: .; d_gene: TRBD2; v_gene: TRBV27; j_gene: TRBJ2-2; CDR3nt: TGTGCCAGCAGGACGGGGACTAGCGGGACCGGGGAGCTGTTTTTT; CDR3aa: CASRTGTSGTGELFF
abundance: .; d_gene: .; v_gene: TRBV6-6; j_gene: TRBJ1-5; CDR3nt: TGTGCCAGCAGTTCTTGGCGAGGGAGGGATCAGCCCCAGCATTTT; CDR3aa: CASSSWRGRDQPQHF
abundance: .; d_gene: .; v_gene: TRBV27; j_gene: TRBJ2-5; CDR3nt: TGTGCCAGCAGCAGACACGGGGGATCCTGGGAGACCCAGTACTTC; CDR3aa: CASSRHGGSWETQYF
abundance: .; d_gene: .; v_gene: TRBV30; j_gene: TRBJ1-1; CDR3nt: TGTGCCATACGACAGTCTTTTTCCACTGAAGCTTTCTTT; CDR3aa: CAIRQSFSTEAFF
abundance: .; d_gene: .; v_gene: TRBV7-9; j_gene: TRBJ1-5; CDR3nt: TGTGCCAGCAGCGCCGGGGCGGGAGGGGGGTCCAATCAGCCCCAGCATTTT; CDR3aa: CASSAGAGGGSNQPQHF
abundance: .; d_gene: TRBD1; v_gene: TRBV2; j_gene: TRBJ1-5; CDR3nt: TGTGCCAGCAGCGGGGACAGCTACAATCAGCCCCAGCATTTT; CDR3aa: CASSGDSYNQPQHF
abundance: .; d_gene: .; v_gene: TRBV27; j_gene: TRBJ1-6; CDR3nt: TGTGCCAGCAGTTTATATAGTCACGCGAGCTCCTATAATTCACCCCTCCACTTT; CDR3aa: CASSLYSHASSYNSPLHF
abundance: .; d_gene: .; v_gene: TRBV19; j_gene: TRBJ2-2; CDR3nt: TGTGCCAGTAGTACGATCGACAGAAAAACCGGGGAGCTGTTTTTT; CDR3aa: CASSTIDRKTGELFF
abundance: .; d_gene: TRBD1; v_gene: TRBV10-3; j_gene: TRBJ1-1; CDR3nt: TGTGCCATCAGTGAATCCCACACCGGGACAGGGGCTGAAGCTTTCTTT; CDR3aa: CAISESHTGTGAEAFF
abundance: once; d_gene: .; v_gene: TRBV2; j_gene: TRBJ1-3; CDR3nt: TGTGCCAGCGGGGGGTTGGGGGACTACTCTGGAAACACCATATATTTT; CDR3aa: CASGGLGDYSGNTIYF
abundance: .; d_gene: .; v_gene: TRBV10-3; j_gene: TRBJ2-3; CDR3nt: TGTGCCATCAGTGAGTCGAACGGGAGCCCAGATACGCAGTATTTT; CDR3aa: CAISESNGSPDTQYF
abundance: .; d_gene: .; v_gene: TRBV6-5; j_gene: TRBJ1-2; CDR3nt: TGTGCCAGCAGTCTAACAGGGTATGGCTACACCTTC; CDR3aa: CASSLTGYGYTF
abundance: .; d_gene: .; v_gene: TRBV3-1/TRBV3-2; j_gene: TRBJ1-2; CDR3nt: TGTGCCAGCAGCCGAACGACAAGCCCTTCTTATGGCTACACCTTC; CDR3aa: CASSRTTSPSYGYTF
abundance: .; d_gene: .; v_gene: TRBV21-1; j_gene: TRBJ1-5; CDR3nt: TGTGCCAGCAGCAAAGGCCAGACAGGGCATCAGCCCCAGCATTTT; CDR3aa: CASSKGQTGHQPQHF
abundance: .; d_gene: .; v_gene: TRBV5-5; j_gene: TRBJ1-6; CDR3nt: TGTGCCAGCAGCTTTGCAAACAATAATTCACCCCTCCACTTT; CDR3aa: CASSFANNNSPLHF
abundance: few; d_gene: .; v_gene: TRBV5-1; j_gene: TRBJ1-4; CDR3nt: TGCGCCAGCAGCTCGGGGACACTCGACGCAACTAATGAAAAACTGTTTTTT; CDR3aa: CASSSGTLDATNEKLFF
abundance: .; d_gene: TRBD2; v_gene: TRBV5-1; j_gene: TRBJ2-1; CDR3nt: TGCGCCAGCAGCCCCGGGACTACGGCTGAGCAGTTCTTC; CDR3aa: CASSPGTTAEQFF
abundance: .; d_gene: TRBD2; v_gene: TRBV19; j_gene: TRBJ2-5; CDR3nt: TGTGCCAGTAGTATTGGGACACTTAGCGGGAGAGAGACCCAGTACTTC; CDR3aa: CASSIGTLSGRETQYF
abundance: .; d_gene: TRBD2; v_gene: TRBV28; j_gene: TRBJ2-1; CDR3nt: TGTGCCAGCAGTTTACTGGGGACTAGCGGGAGATATACGAGCTCCTACAATGAGCAGTTCTTC; CDR3aa: CASSLLGTSGRYTSSYNEQFF
abundance: .; d_gene: .; v_gene: TRBV4-1; j_gene: TRBJ2-7; CDR3nt: TGCGCCAGCAGCCAAGAAGGAGGTGGGCCCCACACCTACGAGCAGTACTTC; CDR3aa: CASSQEGGGPHTYEQYF
abundance: .; d_gene: .; v_gene: TRBV19; j_gene: TRBJ1-2; CDR3nt: TGTGCCAGTAGTATCGAGGTCTCCTATGGCTACACCTTC; CDR3aa: CASSIEVSYGYTF
abundance: .; d_gene: TRBD2; v_gene: TRBV7-9; j_gene: TRBJ2-5; CDR3nt: TGTGCCAGCAGCTTATGGGCTAGCGGGGAGACCCAGTACTTC; CDR3aa: CASSLWASGETQYF
abundance: .; d_gene: TRBD2; v_gene: TRBV5-1; j_gene: TRBJ2-7; CDR3nt: TGCGCCAGCGGCTGGGCGTCGGGAGGATCCTACGAGCAGTACTTC; CDR3aa: CASGWASGGSYEQYF
abundance: few; d_gene: .; v_gene: TRBV5-8; j_gene: TRBJ1-4; CDR3nt: TGTGCCAGCAGAACCCAGGCTCGGGGGACTAGGTTT; CDR3aa: CASRTQARGTRF
abundance: .; d_gene: TRBD2; v_gene: TRBV13; j_gene: TRBJ2-3; CDR3nt: TGTGCCAGCATACGCAGCGGGGGAGATACGCAGTATTTT; CDR3aa: CASIRSGGDTQYF
abundance: .; d_gene: .; v_gene: TRBV15; j_gene: TRBJ1-1; CDR3nt: TGTGCCACCAGCAGAGGCAGGGAGGGGACTGAAGCTTTCTTT; CDR3aa: CATSRGREGTEAFF
abundance: .; d_gene: .; v_gene: TRBV7-3; j_gene: TRBJ1-6; CDR3nt: TGTGCCAGCAGCCCGACCGGGGGGAATAATTCACCCCTCCACTTT; CDR3aa: CASSPTGGNNSPLHF
abundance: .; d_gene: .; v_gene: TRBV12-3/TRBV12-4; j_gene: TRBJ2-2; CDR3nt: TGTGCCAGCAGGGAGTTGTCCGGGGAGCTGTTTTTT; CDR3aa: CASRELSGELFF
abundance: .; d_gene: TRBD1; v_gene: TRBV2; j_gene: TRBJ1-2; CDR3nt: TGTGCCAGCAGTGAAGGGGGGACAGTCTATGGCTACACCTTC; CDR3aa: CASSEGGTVYGYTF
abundance: once; d_gene: .; v_gene: TRBV11-2; j_gene: TRBJ2-2; CDR3nt: TGTGCCAGCAGGGCCCGGGGGGCTAGAAACACCGGGGAGCTGTTTTTT; CDR3aa: CASRARGARNTGELFF
abundance: .; d_gene: TRBD1; v_gene: TRBV19; j_gene: TRBJ2-1; CDR3nt: TGTGCCAGTAGCCTGACAGGGGGCTATCAGTTCTTC; CDR3aa: CASSLTGGYQFF
abundance: .; d_gene: .; v_gene: TRBV2; j_gene: TRBJ1-2; CDR3nt: TGTGCCAGCAGTGACGACAAAAAATATGGCTACACCTTC; CDR3aa: CASSDDKKYGYTF
abundance: .; d_gene: .; v_gene: TRBV7-9; j_gene: TRBJ1-4; CDR3nt: TGTGCCAGCAGCTTAACCATGAGGGAAAAACTATTTTTT; CDR3aa: CASSLTMREKLFF
abundance: .; d_gene: TRBD1; v_gene: TRBV28; j_gene: TRBJ2-1; CDR3nt: TGTGCCAGCAGTTCAACCGGGACAGCGAACTACAATGAGCAGTTCTTC; CDR3aa: CASSSTGTANYNEQFF
abundance: .; d_gene: TRBD2; v_gene: TRBV7-8; j_gene: TRBJ2-5; CDR3nt: TGTGCCAGCAGCTTCCTACTAGCGGGGGGGCCCGGTGAGACCCAGTACTTC; CDR3aa: CASSFLLAGGPGETQYF
abundance: .; d_gene: .; v_gene: TRBV5-8; j_gene: TRBJ2-1; CDR3nt: TGTGCCAGCAGCTTGGGCCGAGCGTGGAATGAGCAGTTCTTC; CDR3aa: CASSLGRAWNEQFF